This T cell receptor beta chain originates from a study of patients and donors after allogeneic stem cell transplantation. The ends lost 2 bases at V and 5 bases at J; junction bases unmatched: 5. Germline assignment: CDR1 MNHEY and CDR2 SVGAGI. The length of the CDR3 is 15 residues. MiXCR was run by TCRdb on the RT-PCR reads, yielding one entry per CDR3 protein. The sample includes around 160,000 distinct CDR3 sequences, 30% of them seen just once. Material: blood, either unsorted or a sorted T cell fraction (not recorded which). The sequence derives from a human donor who was either an allogeneic HSCT recipient or a stem cell or donor lymphocyte infusion donor (not recorded which). It is not recorded whose cells these are; they may come from a transplant donor. V is TRBV6-5 and J is TRBJ1-4, with 7 positions matching TRBD1. CDR3 DNA: TGTGCCAGCAGTTACACGGGACAGACAAATGAAAAACTGTTTTTT. It encodes CASSYTGQTNEKLFF.